The entry below describes one T cell receptor (beta chain). This clone was seen just once. This receptor's antigen is unknown. Qualities for individual bases were not recorded, and no much larger clone is one base off. The source of the sample is a study of circulating and synovial CD4+ cells in juvenile arthritis (dated by TCRdb to the mid-2010s). Some background on the complete study: Within each patient, the study compared the TCRbeta CDR3 repertoires of three groups: circulating HLA-DR+ CD4 T cells, bulk blood CD4 T cells, and synovial CD4 T cells. The goal of repertoire sequencing was to confirm that a circulating synovial-like CD4 T cell subset was enriched in synovial clonotypes. General conclusions and limits of the study: No difference between circulating pathogenic-like lymphocytes and bulk blood T cells was detected by traditional Vbeta family usage analysis. Because T cell genome counts differed by at least an order of magnitude between CPL and bulk blood CD4 samples, sample-size effects were addressed. Circulating pathogenic-like lymphocytes were found to cluster with synovial T cells, and a substantially higher fraction of CDR3 sequences was shared with synovium by circulating pathogenic-like lymphocytes than by bulk blood. Synovial and circulating pathogenic-like lymphocyte repertoires were less diverse than bulk blood CD4 repertoires, and some CPL samples were as oligoclonal as synovium. Since overlap with synovium went up as sequencing depth increased, the measured fractions of shared clonotypes likely underestimated the full repertoire overlap.

Relative to germline, V is 5 bases shorter and J is 7 bases shorter, with 14 bases between their ends. The germline V gene yields SGHTA for CDR1 and FQGNSA for CDR2. From the cysteine through the phenylalanine, the CDR3 covers 13 amino acids. Only the CDR3 region is kept as DNA, spanning 39 bases read in frame from base 1. Donors of the sequenced samples were patients with active juvenile idiopathic arthritis. Cells were sorted immediately after thawing, with dead cells excluded using Live/Dead Fixable Near-IR Stain. Libraries were prepared through the immunoSEQ multiplex PCR assay. An external provider carried out the TCRbeta CDR3 sequencing as a commercial service. On the authors' methods: The analyses used productive nucleotide sequences together with amino acid sequences obtained by in silico translation. Diversity was measured with Renyi entropy across alpha values, using the median of 200 repeated subsamples to equalise sample size. The distance between each pair of repertoires was calculated as one minus the Chao-modified Jaccard index, which corrects for under-sampling, and this distance was used for clustering. Frequency-weighted overlap with synovial clonotypes was calculated over 200 sample sizes with 200 draws without replacement at each size, and the overlap was reported at the size of the smaller sample. TCRdb limited this immuneACCESS table to in-frame rearrangements with V and J called. A share of clones is missing; checked studies link under half to unresolved V genes, and the rest is unexplained. Clone size and the V and J calls come from that table; the DNA yielded D and trimming. The sample data list 30,000 to 40,000 clones, and 85% to 95% of these were observed just once. The ten largest clones capture 0.7% of the sample.

The TCR sequence derives from a human donor with juvenile idiopathic arthritis. Rearrangement joined TRBV7-2 to TRBJ1-1; TRBD1 is a weak D gene call, 6 bases matching. Specimen: CD4+ T cells from blood. The DNA sequence is given as TGTGCCAGCAGCCGTGCACAGGGATTTGAAGCTTTCTTT. The translation is CASSRAQGFEAFF.